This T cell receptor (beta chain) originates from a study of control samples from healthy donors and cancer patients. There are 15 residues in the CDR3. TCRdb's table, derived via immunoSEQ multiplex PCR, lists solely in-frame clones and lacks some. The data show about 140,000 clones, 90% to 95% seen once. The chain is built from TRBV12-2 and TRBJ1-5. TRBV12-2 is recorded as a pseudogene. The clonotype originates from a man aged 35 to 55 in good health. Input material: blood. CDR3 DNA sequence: TGTGCAAGTCGCTTAAATAGTCGCGGGAGTCAGCCCCAGCATTTT. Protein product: CASRLNSRGSQPQHF.